The sequence of this T cell receptor beta chain was determined in a study of T cells in Graves' hyperthyroidism and ophthalmopathy. Study background: The blood sample was taken at first diagnosis, before treatment began.

Clinical symptoms, serum thyroxine, TRAb, thyroid ultrasound and orbital computed tomography informed diagnoses. Extraction of PBMCs used roughly 9.6 ml of fresh peripheral blood. Authors of the study amplified TCR beta CDR3 regions from RNA transcripts. Researchers ran a first-round RT-PCR on the TCR CDR3 using the HTBI primer set. Each CDR3 protein gets one entry after TCRdb re-called the multiplex PCR reads with MiXCR. The sample yields about 480,000 distinct CDR3 sequences, roughly 22% seen once. This clonotype appeared many times. Sequencing was done on a sample of blood. This TCR was sampled from a woman between 65 and 79 years old with Graves' ophthalmopathy.

CDR3 coding DNA: TGTGCCAGCACCCGGACTAGCGGGACCTACGAGCAGTACTTC. It yields the protein CASTRTSGTYEQYF. This chain connects TRBV7-2 to TRBJ2-7; TRBD2 matches at 12 bases. The CDR3 is 14 residues long. V shed 7 bases, J shed 2 bases, and the junction held 3 bases outside the gene matches. CDR1 is SGHTA and CDR2 is FQGNSA in the germline V gene.